The clone carrying this TCR beta chain was picked up a small number of times. Produced via immunoSEQ multiplex PCR; TCRdb's table is partial and in-frame only. The table includes some 90,000 clones, around three quarters detected once. The sample is drawn from a study of blood T cell repertoires in COVID-19. CDR1 LNHDA and CDR2 SQIVND come from the germline V gene (reference sequence). V lost 6 bases, J lost 6 bases, and 8 bases stayed unmatched. There are 14 residues in the CDR3. Sequenced: peripheral blood. The V and J genes are TRBV19 and TRBJ1-1, with TRBD1 matching 9 bases. This receptor was taken from a woman aged 55-70 years in a cohort sampled during active or convalescent COVID-19. CDR3: CASRTGQGLAEAFF. In DNA form, the CDR3 reads TGTGCCAGTAGGACGGGACAGGGTCTAGCTGAAGCTTTCTTT. Variable domain in full (rest from reference TRBV19 and TRBJ1-1): DGGITQSPKYLFRKEGQNVTLSCEQNLNHDAMYWYRQDPGQGLRLIYYSQIVNDFQKGDIAEGYSVSREKKESFPLTVTSAQKNPTAFYLCASRTGQGLAEAFFGQGTRLTVV.